A selection of T cell receptor beta chains follows, all from one sample in a study of cytomegalovirus exposure and HLA in healthy donors. The repertoire was sequenced with immunoSEQ multiplex PCR; TCRdb's copy has only in-frame clones and lacks some. The profile shows approximately 240,000 clones, roughly 82% of them singletons. Sequencing was performed on PBMCs. The origin of the receptors is a middle-aged woman in good health and CMV-seropositive. Each CDR3 is given with its conserved first and last residue. The D gene is left open where the match is weak. Expanded clones are given a class, and other clones once, few, many or no size at all.

cdr3_nt cdr3_aa d_call clone_size j_call v_call
TGTGCCACCAGCAGTACAGGGGACCAGCCCCAGCATTTT CATSSTGDQPQHF TRBD1 . TRBJ1-5 TRBV15
TGTGCCAGCAGTTTCTCACACAGTAATGAAAAACTGTTTTTT CASSFSHSNEKLFF . few TRBJ1-4 TRBV9
TGTGCCAGCAGCTTCCTTAACCACTATCAGCCCCAGCATTTT CASSFLNHYQPQHF . once TRBJ1-5 TRBV7-8
TGTGCCAGCAGTTACTCTCCTAGTAGCGAGCAGTACTTC CASSYSPSSEQYF . . TRBJ2-7 TRBV6-6
TGTGCCAGCAGCTCAGATAGGGACAGGGCCTATAATTCACCCCTCCACTTT CASSSDRDRAYNSPLHF TRBD1 . TRBJ1-6 TRBV7-9
TGCGCCAGCAGCCAAGATAGGGGGACAGGGTATATTTCACCCCTCCACTTT CASSQDRGTGYISPLHF TRBD1 once TRBJ1-6 TRBV4-3
TGCGCCAGCAGCTTGCTAGGAATGACTAGCGGTAGTACCGGGGAGCTGTTTTTT CASSLLGMTSGSTGELFF TRBD2 . TRBJ2-2 TRBV5-1
TGTGCCAGCAGACGTCCCCAGGTAAATGAGCAGTTCTTC CASRRPQVNEQFF . . TRBJ2-1 TRBV25-1
TGTGCCACCAGCATACGGACTAGCGGGAGAGGGAATGAGCAGTTCTTC CATSIRTSGRGNEQFF TRBD2 . TRBJ2-1 TRBV15
TGTGCCAGCAGCACGGGACTGGAGAATGAAAAACTGTTTTTT CASSTGLENEKLFF . once TRBJ1-4 TRBV7-9
TGTGCCAGCAGCTTGGGGGGTGGAGAGCAGTTCTTC CASSLGGGEQFF . few TRBJ2-1 TRBV7-3
TGTGCCAGCAGGATCCTACAGGTTAGCAATCAGCCCCAGCATTTT CASRILQVSNQPQHF . . TRBJ1-5 TRBV2
TGTGCCAGCAGCCCCGGGAGTAACTATGGCTACACCTTC CASSPGSNYGYTF . . TRBJ1-2 TRBV7-9
TGTGCCTGGAGTGTACAGGGTTACGAGCAGTACTTC CAWSVQGYEQYF . few TRBJ2-7 TRBV30
TGTGCCAGCAGCCCTCACGAGGGGGGGTTAGAAAAACTGTTTTTT CASSPHEGGLEKLFF . . TRBJ1-4 TRBV25-1
TGTGCCAGCAGCCTTCTAGGAGAGACCCAGTACTTC CASSLLGETQYF . . TRBJ2-5 TRBV7-3
TGTGCCAGCAGTGAAGGTGGGCACACTGAAGCTTTCTTT CASSEGGHTEAFF . few TRBJ1-1 TRBV6-1
TGTGCCTCCCGGGACAGGGGGCGACGAACTAATGAAAAACTGTTTTTT CASRDRGRRTNEKLFF TRBD1 . TRBJ1-4 TRBV19
TGCGCCAGCAGCCAAGTTTGGCGCGGGGGTGAAAAACTGTTTTTT CASSQVWRGGEKLFF . . TRBJ1-4 TRBV4-3
TGTGCCAGCAGATCACTCCGGGACTCAGCCCCTGAAGCTTTCTTT CASRSLRDSAPEAFF . once TRBJ1-1 TRBV6-5
TGTGCCAGCAGTTCAAGGACAGGGTGGGACAATGAGCAGTTCTTC CASSSRTGWDNEQFF TRBD1 . TRBJ2-1 TRBV2
TGTGCCAGCAGTCGAAACAGGGGGGATGAAAAACTGTTTTTT CASSRNRGDEKLFF TRBD1 . TRBJ1-4 TRBV7-2
TGTGCCAGCAGCTTAGATGGGCAGCGGGGCTACAATGAGCAGTTCTTC CASSLDGQRGYNEQFF TRBD2 . TRBJ2-1 TRBV11-3
TGTGCCAGCAATTACGAGCGGGGGGCTTCGAACACCGGGGAGCTGTTTTTT CASNYERGASNTGELFF TRBD2 once TRBJ2-2 TRBV2
TGTGCCAGCAGACCCCCGGGACTGAGGAACACTGAAGCTTTCTTT CASRPPGLRNTEAFF . . TRBJ1-1 TRBV6-1